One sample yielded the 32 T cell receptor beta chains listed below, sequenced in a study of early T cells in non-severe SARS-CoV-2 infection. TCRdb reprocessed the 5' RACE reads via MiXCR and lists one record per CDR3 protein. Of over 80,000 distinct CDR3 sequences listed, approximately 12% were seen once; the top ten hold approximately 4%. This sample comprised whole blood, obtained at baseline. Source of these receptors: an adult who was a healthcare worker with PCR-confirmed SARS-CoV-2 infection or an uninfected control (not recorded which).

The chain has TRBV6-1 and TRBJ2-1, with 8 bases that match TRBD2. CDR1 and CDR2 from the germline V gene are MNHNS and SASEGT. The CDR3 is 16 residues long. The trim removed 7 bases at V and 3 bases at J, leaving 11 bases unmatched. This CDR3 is CASTESQRGFYNEQFF. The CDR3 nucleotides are TGTGCCAGCACGGAATCCCAGCGGGGGTTCTACAATGAGCAGTTCTTC.

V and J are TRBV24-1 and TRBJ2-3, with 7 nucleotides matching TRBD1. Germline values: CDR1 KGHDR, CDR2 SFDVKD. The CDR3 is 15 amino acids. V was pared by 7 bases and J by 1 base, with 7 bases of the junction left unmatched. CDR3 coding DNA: TGTGCCACCAGAGACAGGGACACTCGCACAGATACGCAGTATTTT. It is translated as CATRDRDTRTDTQYF.

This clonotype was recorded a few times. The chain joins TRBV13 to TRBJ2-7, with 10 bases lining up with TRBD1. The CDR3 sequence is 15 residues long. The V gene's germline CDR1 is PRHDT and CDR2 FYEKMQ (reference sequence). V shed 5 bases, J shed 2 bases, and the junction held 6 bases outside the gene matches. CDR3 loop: CASSGRTGGPYEQYF. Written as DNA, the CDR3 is TGTGCCAGCAGCGGACGGACAGGGGGACCCTACGAGCAGTACTTC.

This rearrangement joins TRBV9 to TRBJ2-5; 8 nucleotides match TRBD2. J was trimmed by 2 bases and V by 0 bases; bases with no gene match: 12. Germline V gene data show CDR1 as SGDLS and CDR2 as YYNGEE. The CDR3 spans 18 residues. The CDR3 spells CASSVGLPGGPWQETQYF. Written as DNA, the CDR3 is TGTGCCAGCAGCGTAGGCCTTCCGGGGGGGCCTTGGCAAGAGACCCAGTACTTC.

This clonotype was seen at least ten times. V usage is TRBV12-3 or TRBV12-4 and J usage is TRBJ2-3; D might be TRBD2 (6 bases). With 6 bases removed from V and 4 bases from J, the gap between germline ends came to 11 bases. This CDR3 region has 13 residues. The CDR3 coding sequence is TGTGCCAGCAGCTCGGGGGAGGCAGATACGCAGTATTTT. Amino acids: CASSSGEADTQYF.

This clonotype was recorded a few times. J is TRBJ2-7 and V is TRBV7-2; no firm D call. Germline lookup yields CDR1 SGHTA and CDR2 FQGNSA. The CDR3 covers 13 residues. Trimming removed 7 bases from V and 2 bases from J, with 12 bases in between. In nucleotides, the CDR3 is TGTGCCAGCACCCCCCAGCCGACCTACGAGCAGTACTTC. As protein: CASTPQPTYEQYF.

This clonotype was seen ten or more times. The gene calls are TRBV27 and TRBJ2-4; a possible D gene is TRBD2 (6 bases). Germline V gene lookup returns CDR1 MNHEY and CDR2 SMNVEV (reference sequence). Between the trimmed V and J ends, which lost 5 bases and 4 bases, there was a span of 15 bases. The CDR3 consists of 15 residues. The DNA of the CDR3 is TGTGCCAGCAGTGCCCGACTAGGCCGGAAAAACATTCAGTACTTC. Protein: CASSARLGRKNIQYF.

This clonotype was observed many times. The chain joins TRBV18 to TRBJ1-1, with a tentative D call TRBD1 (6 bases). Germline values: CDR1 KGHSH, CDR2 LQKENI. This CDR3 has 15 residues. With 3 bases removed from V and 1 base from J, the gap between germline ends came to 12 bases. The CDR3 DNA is TGTGCCAGCTCACCGGCAGGGGCTAGGAACACTGAAGCTTTCTTT. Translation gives CASSPAGARNTEAFF.

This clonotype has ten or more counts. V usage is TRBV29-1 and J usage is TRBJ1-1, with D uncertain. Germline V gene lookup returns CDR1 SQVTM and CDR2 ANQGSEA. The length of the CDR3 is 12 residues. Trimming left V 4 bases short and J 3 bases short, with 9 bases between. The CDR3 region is CSVGGVYTEAFF. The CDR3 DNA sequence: TGCAGCGTTGGCGGGGTATACACTGAAGCTTTCTTT.

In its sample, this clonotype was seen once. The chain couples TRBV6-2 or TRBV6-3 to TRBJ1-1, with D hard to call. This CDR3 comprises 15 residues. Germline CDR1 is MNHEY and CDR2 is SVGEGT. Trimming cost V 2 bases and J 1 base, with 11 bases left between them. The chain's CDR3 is CASSYNTLGNTEAFF. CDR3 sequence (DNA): TGTGCCAGCAGTTACAACACCCTGGGGAACACTGAAGCTTTCTTT.

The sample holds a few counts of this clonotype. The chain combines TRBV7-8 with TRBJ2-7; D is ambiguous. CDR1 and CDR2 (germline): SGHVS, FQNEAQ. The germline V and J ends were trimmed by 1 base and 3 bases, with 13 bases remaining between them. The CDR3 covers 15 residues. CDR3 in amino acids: CASSLGGIPGYEQYF. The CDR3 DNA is TGTGCCAGCAGCTTAGGTGGGATACCGGGCTACGAGCAGTACTTC. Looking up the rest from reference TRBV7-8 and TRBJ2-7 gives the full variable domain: GAGVSQSPRYKVAKRGQDVALRCDPISGHVSLFWYQQALGQGPEFLTYFQNEAQLDKSGLPSDRFFAERPEGSVSTLKIQRTQQEDSAVYLCASSLGGIPGYEQYFGPGTRLTVT.

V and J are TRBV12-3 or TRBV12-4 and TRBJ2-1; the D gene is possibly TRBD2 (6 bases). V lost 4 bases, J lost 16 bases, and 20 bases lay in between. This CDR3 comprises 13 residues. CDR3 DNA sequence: TGTGCCAGCAGTTATGCCTATGGGACTCCCAAATTCTTC. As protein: CASSYAYGTPKFF.

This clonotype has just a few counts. DNA of the CDR3: TGCGCCAGCAGCCAAGGGTTCGGGGGTGAGCAGTTCTTC. Its protein product is CASSQGFGGEQFF. The chain carries TRBV4-1 and TRBJ2-1, with D possibly TRBD2 on 6 matching bases. This CDR3 has 13 amino acids. The V gene's germline CDR1 is MGHRA and CDR2 YSYEKL. The germline V and J ends were trimmed by 1 base and 9 bases, with 10 bases remaining between them.

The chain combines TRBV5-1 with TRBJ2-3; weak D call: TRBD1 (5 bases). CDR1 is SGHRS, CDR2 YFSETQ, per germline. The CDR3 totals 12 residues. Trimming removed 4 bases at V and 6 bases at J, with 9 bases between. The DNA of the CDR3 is TGCGCCAGCAGCCCCCAGGGTGATACGCAGTATTTT. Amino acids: CASSPQGDTQYF.

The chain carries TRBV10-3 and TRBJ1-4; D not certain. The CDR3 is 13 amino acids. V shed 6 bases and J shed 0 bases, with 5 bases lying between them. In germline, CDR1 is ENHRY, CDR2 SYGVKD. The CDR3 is CAISRTTNEKLFF. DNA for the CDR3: TGTGCCATCAGCCGAACAACTAATGAAAAACTGTTTTTT.

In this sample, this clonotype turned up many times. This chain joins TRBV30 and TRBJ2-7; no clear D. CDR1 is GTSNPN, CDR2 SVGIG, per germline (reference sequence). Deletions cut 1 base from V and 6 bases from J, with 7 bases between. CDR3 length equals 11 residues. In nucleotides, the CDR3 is TGTGCCTGGAGTGACCGGATCGAGCAGTACTTC. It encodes CAWSDRIEQYF.

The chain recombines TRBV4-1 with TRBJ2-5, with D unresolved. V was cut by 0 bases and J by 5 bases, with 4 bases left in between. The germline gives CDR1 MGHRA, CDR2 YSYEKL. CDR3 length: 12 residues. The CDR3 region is CASSQDSETQYF. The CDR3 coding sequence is TGCGCCAGCAGCCAAGATAGCGAGACCCAGTACTTC.

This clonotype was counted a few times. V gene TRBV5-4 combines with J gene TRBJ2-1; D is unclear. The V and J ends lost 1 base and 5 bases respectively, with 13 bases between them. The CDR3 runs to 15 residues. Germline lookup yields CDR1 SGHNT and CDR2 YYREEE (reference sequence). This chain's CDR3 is CASSLKSSFNNEQFF. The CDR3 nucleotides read TGTGCCAGCAGCTTGAAGTCCTCCTTCAACAATGAGCAGTTCTTC.

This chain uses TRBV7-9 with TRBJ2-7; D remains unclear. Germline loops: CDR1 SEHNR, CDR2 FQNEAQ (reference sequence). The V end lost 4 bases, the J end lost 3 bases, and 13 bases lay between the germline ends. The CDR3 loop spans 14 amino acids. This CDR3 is CASSSPMYLYEQYF. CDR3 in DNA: TGTGCCAGCAGCTCGCCAATGTACCTCTACGAGCAGTACTTC.

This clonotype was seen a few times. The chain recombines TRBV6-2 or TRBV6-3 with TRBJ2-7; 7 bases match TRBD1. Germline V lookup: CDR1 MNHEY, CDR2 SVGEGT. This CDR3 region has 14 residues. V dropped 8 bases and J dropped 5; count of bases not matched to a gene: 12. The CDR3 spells CASRGQDLTNEQYF. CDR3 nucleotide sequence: TGTGCCAGCCGCGGACAGGACCTCACCAACGAGCAGTACTTC.

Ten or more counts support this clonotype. CDR3 sequence reads: CASSLEGGANYGYTF. The DNA for the CDR3 is TGTGCCAGCAGCTTAGAAGGGGGCGCTAACTATGGCTACACCTTC. The chain employs TRBV11-2 and TRBJ1-2, with TRBD1 identical over 7 bases. This CDR3 spans 15 amino acids. V shed 0 bases and J 0 bases; nucleotides not matched to a gene: 1. Per the germline V gene, CDR1 is SGHAT and CDR2 is FQNNGV.

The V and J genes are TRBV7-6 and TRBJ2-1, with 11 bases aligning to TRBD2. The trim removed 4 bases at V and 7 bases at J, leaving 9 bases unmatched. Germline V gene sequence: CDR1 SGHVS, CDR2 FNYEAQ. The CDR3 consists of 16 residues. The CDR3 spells CASSSDLLAGGNEQFF. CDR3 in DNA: TGTGCCAGCAGCTCAGACCTTCTAGCGGGGGGAAATGAGCAGTTCTTC.

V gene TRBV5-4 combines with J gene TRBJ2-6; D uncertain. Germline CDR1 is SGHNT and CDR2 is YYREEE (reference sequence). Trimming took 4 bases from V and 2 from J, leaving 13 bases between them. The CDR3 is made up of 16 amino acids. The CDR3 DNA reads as TGTGCCAGCAGCGTACAGAAAGCAACTGGGGCCAACGTCCTGACTTTC. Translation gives CASSVQKATGANVLTF.

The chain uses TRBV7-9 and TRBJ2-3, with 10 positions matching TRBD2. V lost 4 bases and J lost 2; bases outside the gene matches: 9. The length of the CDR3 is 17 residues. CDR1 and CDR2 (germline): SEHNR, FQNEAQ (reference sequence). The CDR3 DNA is TGTGCCAGCAGCTCCAGGACTAGCGGAGACAACACAGATACGCAGTATTTT. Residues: CASSSRTSGDNTDTQYF.

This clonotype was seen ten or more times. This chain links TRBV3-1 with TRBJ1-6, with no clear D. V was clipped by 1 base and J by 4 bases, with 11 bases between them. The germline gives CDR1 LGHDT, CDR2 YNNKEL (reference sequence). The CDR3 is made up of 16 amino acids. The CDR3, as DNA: TGTGCCAGCAGCCAAGGTACAACAGCTTATAATTCACCCCTCCACTTT. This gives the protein CASSQGTTAYNSPLHF.

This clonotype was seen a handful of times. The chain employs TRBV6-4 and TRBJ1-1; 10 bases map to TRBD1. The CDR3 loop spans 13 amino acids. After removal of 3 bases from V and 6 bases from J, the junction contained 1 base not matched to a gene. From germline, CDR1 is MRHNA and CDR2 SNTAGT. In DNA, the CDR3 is TGTGCCAGCAGTGAGGGGACAGGGGCTGAAGCTTTCTTT. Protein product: CASSEGTGAEAFF.

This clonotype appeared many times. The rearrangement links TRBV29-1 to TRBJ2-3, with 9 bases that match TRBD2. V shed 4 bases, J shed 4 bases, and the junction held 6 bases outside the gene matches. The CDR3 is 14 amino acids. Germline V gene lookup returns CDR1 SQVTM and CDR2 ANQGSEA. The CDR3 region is CSVGSGRLADTQYF. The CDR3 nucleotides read TGCAGCGTTGGAAGCGGGAGGCTAGCAGATACGCAGTATTTT.

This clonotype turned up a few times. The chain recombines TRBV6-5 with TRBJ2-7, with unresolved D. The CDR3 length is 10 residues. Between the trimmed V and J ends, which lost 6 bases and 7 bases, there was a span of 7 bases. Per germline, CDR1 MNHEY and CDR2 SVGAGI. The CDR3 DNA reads TGTGCCAGCAGCCCCAGGGAGCAGTACTTC. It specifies CASSPREQYF.

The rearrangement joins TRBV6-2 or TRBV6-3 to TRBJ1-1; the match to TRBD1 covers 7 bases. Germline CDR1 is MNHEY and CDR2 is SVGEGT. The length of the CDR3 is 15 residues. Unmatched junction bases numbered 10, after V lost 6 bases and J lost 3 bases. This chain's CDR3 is CASSSRPGGHTEAFF. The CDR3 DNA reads TGTGCCAGCAGCTCCCGTCCAGGGGGTCACACTGAAGCTTTCTTT.

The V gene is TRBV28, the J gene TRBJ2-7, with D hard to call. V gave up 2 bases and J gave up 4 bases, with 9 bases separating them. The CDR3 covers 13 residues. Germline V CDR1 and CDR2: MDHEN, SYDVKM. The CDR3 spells CASSLVSSYEQYF. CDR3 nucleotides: TGTGCCAGCAGTTTAGTTTCGTCGTACGAGCAGTACTTC.

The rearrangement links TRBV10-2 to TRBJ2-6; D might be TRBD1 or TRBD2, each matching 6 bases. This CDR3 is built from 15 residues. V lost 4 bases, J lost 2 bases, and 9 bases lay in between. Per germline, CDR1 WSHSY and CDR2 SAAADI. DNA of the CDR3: TGCGCCAGCAGTGTCGGGGGCCCTGGGGCCAACGTCCTGACTTTC. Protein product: CASSVGGPGANVLTF.

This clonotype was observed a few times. DNA of the CDR3: TGTGCCAGCAGTGGACCGTCAGGGTTTGGCGGGGAGCTGTTTTTT. Amino acids: CASSGPSGFGGELFF. The V call is TRBV25-1, the J call TRBJ2-2; perhaps TRBD1 as D (5 bases). The ends were cut back, 4 bases at V and 7 bases at J, with 16 bases in the middle. The CDR3 runs to 15 residues. CDR1 MGHDK and CDR2 SYGVNS come from the germline V gene.